The 16 T cell receptor beta chains presented below share a single source sample, sequenced in a study of blood T cells in healthy people across ages. A second PCR, run for about 6 to 12 cycles, used a sample-barcoded 5' primer plus a J-beta primer mix. One entry per CDR3 protein results from TCRdb running MiXCR on the 5' RACE reads. The repertoire holds about 650,000 distinct CDR3 sequences, with 45% to 60% as singletons. Specimen: blood. These receptors came from a woman of 80 years or more in good health.

This clonotype was seen a few times. The chain is built from TRBV10-3 and TRBJ1-1; D is uncertain. With 10 bases removed from V and 5 bases from J, the gap between germline ends came to 11 bases. CDR3 length: 11 residues. CDR1 is ENHRY and CDR2 is SYGVKD in the germline V gene. The CDR3 DNA reads as TGTGCCACTTCTCGGGAAACTGAAGCTTTCTTT. The encoded protein is CATSRETEAFF.

This clonotype was observed a single time. The chain joins TRBV12-3 or TRBV12-4 to TRBJ2-2, with 7 bases that match TRBD1. V lost 6 bases, J lost 6 bases, and 10 bases stayed unmatched. The CDR3 has 15 amino acids. The DNA of the CDR3 is TGTGCCAGCAGACCGGGACAGCGGTGGTCCGGGGAGCTGTTTTTT. Residues: CASRPGQRWSGELFF.

CDR3 sequence: CAIEDGGNNEQFF. CDR3 coding DNA: TGTGCCATAGAGGACGGGGGAAACAATGAGCAGTTCTTC. The J gene is TRBJ2-1, the V gene TRBV10-3, with D perhaps TRBD2 (6 bases). This CDR3 spans 13 amino acids. The V gene's germline CDR1 is ENHRY and CDR2 SYGVKD. V dropped 9 bases and J dropped 5 bases, with 14 bases sitting between them.

With regard to this clonotype: Just one base apart from a much larger clone, this may be a read error. The gene calls are TRBV7-2 and TRBJ2-1; D gene unclear. This CDR3 comprises 14 residues. Germline loops: CDR1 SGHTA, CDR2 FQGNSA. CDR3: CASSLSMLYSEQFF. In DNA, the CDR3 is TGTGCCAGCAGCTTAAGCATGCTATACAGTGAGCAGTTCTTC.

The genes are TRBV3-1 and TRBJ2-3; D is ambiguous. CDR3 length: 15 amino acids. With 1 base removed from V and 1 base from J, the gap between germline ends came to 9 bases. CDR1 and CDR2 from the germline V gene are LGHDT and YNNKEL (reference sequence). CDR3 residues: CASSQGAAGTDTQYF. DNA for the CDR3: TGTGCCAGCAGCCAAGGGGCCGCGGGCACAGATACGCAGTATTTT.

This clonotype has at least ten counts. This chain uses TRBV20-1 with TRBJ2-7; 12 bases agree with TRBD2. From germline, CDR1 is DFQATT and CDR2 SNEGSKA (reference sequence). The CDR3 extends over 16 amino acids. With V trimmed by 1 base and J by 9 bases, 13 bases remained unmatched. The CDR3 protein is CSARGGLAGSIGGQYF. In nucleotides, the CDR3 is TGCAGTGCTAGAGGGGGACTAGCGGGTTCCATTGGAGGGCAGTACTTC.

This clonotype came up a few times. V usage is TRBV5-1 and J usage is TRBJ2-1; 13 bases align to TRBD2. The germline V gene encodes CDR1 SGHRS and CDR2 YFSETQ. Trimming at V came to 3 bases and at J to 2 bases, leaving 8 bases not matched to a gene. The CDR3 spans 18 residues. The CDR3 DNA follows: TGCGCCAGCAGCTCAGGACTAGCGGGAGATTTCACCTACAATGAGCAGTTCTTC. It specifies CASSSGLAGDFTYNEQFF.

CDR3 DNA: TGTGCCAGCGCCCCTGGAGGGGCCTACAATGAGCAGTTCTTC. It is translated as CASAPGGAYNEQFF. The chain joins TRBV7-2 to TRBJ2-1; possibly TRBD2 for D (6 bases). Germline V lookup: CDR1 SGHTA, CDR2 FQGNSA. V gave up 8 bases and J gave up 2 bases, with 13 bases separating them. The CDR3 loop spans 14 amino acids.

The V and J genes are TRBV9 and TRBJ2-5; 7 bases align to TRBD2. Germline loops: CDR1 SGDLS, CDR2 YYNGEE. The CDR3 runs 15 residues. J lost 1 base, V lost 3 bases, and 6 bases had no gene match. The CDR3 protein is CASSAGGTTQETQYF. The CDR3 DNA sequence: TGTGCCAGCAGCGCAGGCGGGACTACCCAAGAGACCCAGTACTTC.

Only a few counts were recorded for this clonotype. This could be a read error, since a much larger clone is one nucleotide away. V gene TRBV5-1 combines with J gene TRBJ2-7; D may be TRBD1 (6 bases). Trimming left V 7 bases short and J 3 bases short, with 14 bases between. This CDR3 has 13 residues. The germline gives CDR1 SGHRS, CDR2 YFSETQ. CDR3 residues: CASVRDTLYEQYF. The CDR3 DNA is TGCGCCAGCGTCCGGGACACCCTCTACGAGCAGTACTTC.

This clonotype was observed many times. The chain has TRBV20-1 and TRBJ2-7, with 8 bases lining up with TRBD1. J gave up 9 bases and V 5 bases, and 12 bases lay outside the gene matches. Germline V gene data show CDR1 as DFQATT and CDR2 as SNEGSKA (reference sequence). The CDR3 extends over 13 amino acids. The CDR3 DNA reads TGCAGTGCTGAACGGACAGGGAATCTGGGGCAGTACTTC. Protein: CSAERTGNLGQYF.

V is TRBV20-1 and J is TRBJ2-1, with 8 bases identical to TRBD2. This CDR3 region has 15 residues. The V gene end was trimmed by 0 bases and the J gene end by 5 bases; junction bases not matched to a gene: 6. Germline V gene sequence: CDR1 DFQATT, CDR2 SNEGSKA (reference sequence). DNA of the CDR3: TGCAGTGCTAGAGACCCCGAGGGACTAGACAATGAGCAGTTCTTC. It encodes CSARDPEGLDNEQFF.

This clonotype was seen just once. The chain links TRBV15 to TRBJ1-2; 7 nucleotides line up with TRBD1. This CDR3 spans 17 amino acids. Trimming at V came to 0 bases and at J to 4 bases, leaving 11 bases not matched to a gene. The germline CDR1 and CDR2 sequences are LNHNV and YYDKDF (reference sequence). The CDR3 reads CATSRDRYPGQPYGYTF. The CDR3 bases are TGTGCCACCAGCAGAGATCGGTACCCGGGACAGCCCTATGGCTACACCTTC.

This clonotype has just one count. J is TRBJ2-7 and V is TRBV28, with 8 bases matching TRBD2. Near its end, the DNA agrees better with TRBJ2-5, so the J call may be wrong. In germline, CDR1 is MDHEN, CDR2 SYDVKM. There are 15 residues in the CDR3. Written as DNA, the CDR3 is TGTGCCAGCAGACCGGGACTAGGGTTCGTGGAGACCCAGTACTTC. It yields the protein CASRPGLGFVETQYF.

The chain employs TRBV7-9 and TRBJ2-1; D unresolved. Germline V gene lookup returns CDR1 SEHNR and CDR2 FQNEAQ (reference sequence). V was trimmed by 3 bases and J by 10 bases, leaving 10 bases between them. The CDR3 spans 12 residues. The CDR3 loop reads CASSLVKKEQFF. The CDR3 nucleotides are TGTGCCAGCAGCTTGGTCAAAAAGGAGCAGTTCTTC.

V is TRBV9 and J is TRBJ2-3, with 11 nucleotides matching TRBD2. V lost 0 bases to trimming and J lost 3 bases; unmatched junction nucleotides: 9. CDR1 and CDR2 from the germline V gene are SGDLS and YYNGEE. The CDR3 spans 18 residues. This CDR3 is CASSVATSSGGSTDTQYF. The CDR3 DNA reads TGTGCCAGCAGCGTAGCTACGTCTAGCGGGGGGTCAACAGATACGCAGTATTTT.